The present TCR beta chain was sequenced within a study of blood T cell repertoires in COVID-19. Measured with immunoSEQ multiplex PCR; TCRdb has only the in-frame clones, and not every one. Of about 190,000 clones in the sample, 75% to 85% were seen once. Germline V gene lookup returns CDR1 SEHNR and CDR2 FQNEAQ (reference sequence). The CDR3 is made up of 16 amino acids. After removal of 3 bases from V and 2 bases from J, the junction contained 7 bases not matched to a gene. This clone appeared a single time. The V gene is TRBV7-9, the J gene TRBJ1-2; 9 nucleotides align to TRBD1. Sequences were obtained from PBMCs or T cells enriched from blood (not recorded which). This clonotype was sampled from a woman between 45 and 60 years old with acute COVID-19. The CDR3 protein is CASSLSGQGSNYGYTF. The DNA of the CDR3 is TGTGCCAGCAGCTTGAGCGGACAGGGGTCGAACTATGGCTACACCTTC.